Reported below is one TCR beta chain. Some clones are missing from TCRdb's copy, which holds only in-frame ones; the method was immunoSEQ multiplex PCR. The table shows some 70,000 clones, with around 86% occurring only once. This specimen belongs to a study of glioma-infiltrating T cells after dendritic cell vaccination. For the study at large: Monocyte-derived dendritic cells, cultured 7 to 8 days with IL-4 and GM-CSF, were pulsed with autologous tumor lysate. Three intradermal dendritic cell vaccine injections were given every two weeks.

Germline V CDR1 and CDR2: MNHEY, SVGAGI. This CDR3 comprises 14 residues. Trimming removed 5 bases at V and 0 bases at J, with 10 bases between. The receptor was isolated from a human donor with glioblastoma. The V and J genes are TRBV6-5 and TRBJ1-1, with D maybe TRBD1 (5 bases). Sequenced material: blood, taken before dendritic cell vaccination. CDR3 DNA: TGTGCCAGCAGTACGACAGCTATGAACACTGAAGCTTTCTTT. This gives the protein CASSTTAMNTEAFF.